Each of the 6 T cell receptor beta chains below was sequenced from the same sample in a study of T cells in localized non-small cell lung cancer. Method: immunoSEQ multiplex PCR; TCRdb's copy keeps in-frame clones and lacks some. This table has roughly 25,000 clones, 80% to 95% appearing once. The starting material was peripheral blood, obtained before any cancer treatment. The receptors were sampled from a man between 40 and 69 years old with stage III squamous cell lung carcinoma.

The chain uses TRBV6-1 and TRBJ1-1; the D gene is possibly TRBD1 (5 bases). Per germline, CDR1 MNHNS and CDR2 SASEGT. Trimming removed 2 bases at V and 1 base at J, with 5 bases between. The CDR3 consists of 13 residues. CDR3 nucleotides: TGTGCCAGCAGTGAACAGGGGAACACTGAAGCTTTCTTT. Translating gives CASSEQGNTEAFF.

The J gene is TRBJ1-3, the V gene TRBV7-2, with D possibly TRBD1 on 5 matching bases. CDR1 is SGHTA, CDR2 FQGNSA, per germline. The germline V and J ends were trimmed by 2 bases and 5 bases, with 13 bases remaining between them. CDR3 length: 15 amino acids. CDR3 loop: CASSLRGRPRNTIYF. Written as DNA, the CDR3 is TGTGCCAGCAGCTTAAGGGGCAGGCCTAGAAACACCATATATTTT.

The chain employs TRBV6-1 and TRBJ1-1; D might be TRBD1 (5 bases). The germline V and J ends were trimmed by 8 bases and 3 bases, with 19 bases remaining between them. The CDR3 runs to 15 residues. Germline-derived CDR1 and CDR2 are MNHNS and SASEGT. The CDR3 loop is CASPRAGGLDTEAFF. The DNA for the CDR3 is TGTGCCAGCCCGAGGGCCGGGGGTTTGGACACTGAAGCTTTCTTT.

This chain connects TRBV6-5 to TRBJ1-3, with D hard to call. V was clipped by 0 bases and J by 4 bases, with 7 bases between them. Germline V gives CDR1 MNHEY, CDR2 SVGAGI. The CDR3 loop spans 14 amino acids. The CDR3 here is CASSYSRGGNTIYF. The CDR3, as DNA: TGTGCCAGCAGTTACTCGCGCGGCGGAAACACCATATATTTT.

The rearrangement links TRBV5-6 to TRBJ2-5; possible D gene TRBD2, 5 bases. Germline assignment: CDR1 SGHDT and CDR2 YYEEEE. The CDR3 contains 14 residues. V lost 4 bases and J lost 5, with 15 bases in between. The CDR3 DNA reads TGTGCCAGCAGCCTGTTTCTAGCTAGGGAGACCCAGTACTTC. Encoded protein: CASSLFLARETQYF.

J is TRBJ1-5 and V is TRBV7-9; D unclear. Germline V lookup: CDR1 SEHNR, CDR2 FQNEAQ (reference sequence). The CDR3 runs 15 residues. Trimming left V 5 bases short and J 0 bases short, with 11 bases between. The CDR3 bases are TGTGCCAGCAGCCTCGACGGGAATAGCAATCAGCCCCAGCATTTT. This codes for CASSLDGNSNQPQHF.